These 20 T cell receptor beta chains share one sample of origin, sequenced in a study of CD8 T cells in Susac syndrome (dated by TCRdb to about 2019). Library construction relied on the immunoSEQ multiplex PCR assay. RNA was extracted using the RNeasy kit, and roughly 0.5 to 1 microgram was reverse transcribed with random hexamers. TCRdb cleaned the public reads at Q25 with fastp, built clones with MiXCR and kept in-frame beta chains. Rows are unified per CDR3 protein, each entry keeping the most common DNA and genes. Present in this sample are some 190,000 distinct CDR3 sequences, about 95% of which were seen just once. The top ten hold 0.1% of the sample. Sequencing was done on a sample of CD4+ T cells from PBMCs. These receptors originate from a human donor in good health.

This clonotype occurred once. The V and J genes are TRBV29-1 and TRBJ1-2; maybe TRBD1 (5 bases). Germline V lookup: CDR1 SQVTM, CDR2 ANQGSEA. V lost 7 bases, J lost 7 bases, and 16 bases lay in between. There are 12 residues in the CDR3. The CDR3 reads CSGGLPTGGYTF. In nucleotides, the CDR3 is TGCAGCGGGGGACTCCCCACTGGTGGCTACACCTTC.

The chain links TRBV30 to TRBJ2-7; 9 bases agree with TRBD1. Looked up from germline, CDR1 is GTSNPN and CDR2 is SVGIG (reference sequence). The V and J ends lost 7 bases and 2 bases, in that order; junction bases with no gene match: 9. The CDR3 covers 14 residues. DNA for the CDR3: TGTGCCTCCTACCGGGACAGGGCTACCTACGAGCAGTACTTC. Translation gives CASYRDRATYEQYF.

As DNA, the CDR3 is TGTGCCAGCTCGCTCTCTGTGTACCAAGAGACCCAGTACTTC. This gives the protein CASSLSVYQETQYF. The chain uses TRBV18 and TRBJ2-5; no reliable D call. V was pared by 6 bases and J by 0 bases, with 11 bases between. Germline lookup yields CDR1 KGHSH and CDR2 LQKENI. The CDR3 has 14 residues.

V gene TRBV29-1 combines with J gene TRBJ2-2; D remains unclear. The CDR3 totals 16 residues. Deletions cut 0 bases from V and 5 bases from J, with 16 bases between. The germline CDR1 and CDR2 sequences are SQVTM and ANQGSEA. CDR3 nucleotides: TGCAGCGTTGAAGATGACACCAAAAGGAGAACCGGGGAGCTGTTTTTT. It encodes CSVEDDTKRRTGELFF.

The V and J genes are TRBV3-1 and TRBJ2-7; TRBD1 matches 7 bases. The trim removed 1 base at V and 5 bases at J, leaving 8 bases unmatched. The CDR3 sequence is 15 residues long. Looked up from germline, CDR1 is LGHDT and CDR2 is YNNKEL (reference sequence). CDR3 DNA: TGTGCCAGCAGCCAAGTTTCAGGGGGTGGAAACGAGCAGTACTTC. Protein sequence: CASSQVSGGGNEQYF.

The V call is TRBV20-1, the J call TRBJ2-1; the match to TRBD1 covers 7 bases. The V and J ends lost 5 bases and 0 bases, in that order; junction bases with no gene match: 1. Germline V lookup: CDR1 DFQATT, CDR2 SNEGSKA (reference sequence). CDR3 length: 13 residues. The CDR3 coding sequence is TGCAGTGCTTGGGACAGCTCCTACAATGAGCAGTTCTTC. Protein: CSAWDSSYNEQFF.

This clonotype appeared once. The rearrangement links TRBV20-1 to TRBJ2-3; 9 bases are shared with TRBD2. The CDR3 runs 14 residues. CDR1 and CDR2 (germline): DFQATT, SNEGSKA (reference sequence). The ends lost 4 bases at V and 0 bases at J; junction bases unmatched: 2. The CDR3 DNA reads TGCAGTGCTAAACTAGCGGGCAGCACAGATACGCAGTATTTT. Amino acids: CSAKLAGSTDTQYF.

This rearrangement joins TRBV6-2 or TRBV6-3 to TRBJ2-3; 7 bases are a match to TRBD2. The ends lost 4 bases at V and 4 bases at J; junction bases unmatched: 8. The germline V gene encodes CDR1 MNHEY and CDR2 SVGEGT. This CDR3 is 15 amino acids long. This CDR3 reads CASSSNRLAPDTQYF. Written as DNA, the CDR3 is TGTGCCAGCAGTTCGAACCGACTAGCTCCAGATACGCAGTATTTT.

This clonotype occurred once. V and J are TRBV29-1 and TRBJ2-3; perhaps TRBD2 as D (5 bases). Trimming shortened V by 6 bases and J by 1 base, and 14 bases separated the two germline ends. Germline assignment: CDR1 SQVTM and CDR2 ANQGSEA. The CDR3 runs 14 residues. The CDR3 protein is CSVRASMGTDTQYF. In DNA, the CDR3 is TGCAGCGTGCGGGCTTCCATGGGCACAGATACGCAGTATTTT.

CDR3 DNA sequence: TGTGCCAGCTCACCGGAGGGAGACTATGGCTACACCTTC. This translates into CASSPEGDYGYTF. The V gene is TRBV18, the J gene TRBJ1-2; D unclear. Germline V lookup: CDR1 KGHSH, CDR2 LQKENI. This CDR3 is built from 13 residues. V was pared by 3 bases and J by 3 bases, with 8 bases between.

CDR3 coding DNA: TGTGCCAGCAGCTTATTTGCAGGGAATCAGCCCCAGCATTTT. Translation: CASSLFAGNQPQHF. The J gene is TRBJ1-5, the V gene TRBV7-2; maybe TRBD1 (5 bases). In germline, CDR1 is SGHTA, CDR2 FQGNSA. CDR3 length equals 14 residues. V was clipped by 2 bases and J by 4 bases, with 9 bases between them.

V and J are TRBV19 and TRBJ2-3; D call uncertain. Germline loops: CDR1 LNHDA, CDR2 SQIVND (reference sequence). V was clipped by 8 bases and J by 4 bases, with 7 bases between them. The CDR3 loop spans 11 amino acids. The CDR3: CASRQADTQYF. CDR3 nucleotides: TGTGCCAGTCGGCAGGCAGATACGCAGTATTTT.

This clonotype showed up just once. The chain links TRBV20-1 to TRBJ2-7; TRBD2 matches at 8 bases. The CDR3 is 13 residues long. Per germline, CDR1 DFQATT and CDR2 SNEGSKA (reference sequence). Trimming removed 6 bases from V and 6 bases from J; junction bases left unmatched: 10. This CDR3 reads CSAVPGLAREQYF. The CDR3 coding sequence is TGCAGTGCCGTCCCAGGACTAGCACGCGAGCAGTACTTC.

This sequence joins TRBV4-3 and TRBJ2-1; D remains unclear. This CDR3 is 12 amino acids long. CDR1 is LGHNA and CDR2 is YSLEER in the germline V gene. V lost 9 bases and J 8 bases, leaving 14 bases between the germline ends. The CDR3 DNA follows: TGCGCCAGTAAGGGCAACCTGGATGAGCAGTTCTTC. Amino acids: CASKGNLDEQFF.

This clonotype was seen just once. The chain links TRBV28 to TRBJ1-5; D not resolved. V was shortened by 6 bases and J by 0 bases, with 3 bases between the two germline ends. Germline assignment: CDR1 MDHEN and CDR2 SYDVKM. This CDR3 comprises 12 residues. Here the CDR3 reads CASSTSNQPQHF. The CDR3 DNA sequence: TGTGCCAGCAGCACTAGCAATCAGCCCCAGCATTTT.

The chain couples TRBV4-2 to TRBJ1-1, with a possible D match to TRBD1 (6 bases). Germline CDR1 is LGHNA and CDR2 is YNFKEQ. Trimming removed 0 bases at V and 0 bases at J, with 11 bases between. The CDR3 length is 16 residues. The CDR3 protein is CASSQDLTGLNTEAFF. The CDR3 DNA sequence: TGTGCCAGCAGCCAAGATCTTACAGGGCTGAACACTGAAGCTTTCTTT.

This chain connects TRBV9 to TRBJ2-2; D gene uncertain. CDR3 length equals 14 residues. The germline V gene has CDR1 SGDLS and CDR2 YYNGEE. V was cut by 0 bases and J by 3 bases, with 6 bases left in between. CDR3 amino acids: CASSVGSHTGELFF. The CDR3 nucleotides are TGTGCCAGCAGCGTAGGGAGCCACACCGGGGAGCTGTTTTTT.

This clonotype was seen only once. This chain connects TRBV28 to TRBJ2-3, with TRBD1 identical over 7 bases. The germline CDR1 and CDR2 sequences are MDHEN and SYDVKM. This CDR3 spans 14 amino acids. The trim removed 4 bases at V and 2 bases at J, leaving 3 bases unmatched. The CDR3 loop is CASSSDRDTDTQYF. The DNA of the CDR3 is TGTGCCAGCAGTTCAGACAGGGACACAGATACGCAGTATTTT.

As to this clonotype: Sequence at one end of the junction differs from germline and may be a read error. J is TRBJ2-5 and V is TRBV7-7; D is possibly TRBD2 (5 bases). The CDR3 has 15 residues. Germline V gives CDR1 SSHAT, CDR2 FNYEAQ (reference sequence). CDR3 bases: TGTGCTAGCAGCCCCAATCGGCTAGCCACGGAGACCCAGTACTTC. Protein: CASSPNRLATETQYF.

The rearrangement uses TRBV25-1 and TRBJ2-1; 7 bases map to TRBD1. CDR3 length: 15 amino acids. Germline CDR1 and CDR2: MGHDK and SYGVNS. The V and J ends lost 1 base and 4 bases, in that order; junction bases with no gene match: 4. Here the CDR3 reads CASSELGTVYNEQFF. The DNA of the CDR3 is TGTGCCAGCAGTGAATTAGGGACAGTTTACAATGAGCAGTTCTTC. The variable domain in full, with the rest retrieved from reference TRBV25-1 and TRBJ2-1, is EADIYQTPRYLVIGTGKKITLECSQTMGHDKMYWYQQDPGMELHLIHYSYGVNSTEKGDLSSESTVSRIRTEHFPLTLESARPSHTSQYLCASSELGTVYNEQFFGPGTRLTVL.